This T cell receptor beta chain appears in the sequencing data of a study of T cell repertoires in cytomegalovirus infection. Study-level information: Through public TCR beta signatures, both CMV infection and matching HLA type were indicated.

V was cut by 1 base and J by 4 bases, with 10 bases left in between. The CDR3 is made up of 14 amino acids. Germline assignment: CDR1 SEHNR and CDR2 FQNEAQ (reference sequence). On this clonotype: No antigen is known for it.

TCRdb re-analysed the reads in MiXCR, keeping a single row per CDR3 protein. The sample lists 300,000 to 400,000 distinct CDR3 sequences, roughly 20% seen once, with around 10% in the top ten. Notes on the study in general: Dominant in the ex vivo response were TCR beta clonotypes restricted by HLA-C and specific for CMV. Cumulative frequency (of public TCR beta family members) identified carriers of CMV plus the relevant HLA.

The source is a human donor in good health (CMV status not recorded). Some clones in this sample may be carry-over from other donors' samples. The chain uses TRBV7-9 and TRBJ1-2; possibly TRBD1 for D (5 bases). What was sequenced was PBMCs. For the CDR3, the DNA is TGTGCCAGCAGCTTAGGACAGCTTTTCTATGGCTACACCTTC. Protein product: CASSLGQLFYGYTF.